Presented here are 21 T cell receptor beta chains from one specimen sequenced in a study of blood T cell repertoires in COVID-19. Method: immunoSEQ multiplex PCR; TCRdb's copy keeps in-frame clones and lacks some. The sample includes roughly 73,000 clones, 80% to 85% of them seen just once. Sequencing input: peripheral blood. The receptors were gathered from a woman aged 60-70 years with acute or convalescent COVID-19.

The genes are TRBV7-2 and TRBJ1-1; maybe TRBD1 (5 bases). The CDR3 spans 14 residues. Germline lookup yields CDR1 SGHTA and CDR2 FQGNSA. Deletions cut 2 bases from V and 3 bases from J, with 10 bases between. Here the CDR3 DNA reads TGTGCCAGCAGCTTAATTGACAGATACACTGAAGCTTTCTTT. It specifies CASSLIDRYTEAFF.

This clone was seen a single time. J is TRBJ1-2 and V is TRBV29-1; D might be TRBD1 (5 bases). Trimming removed 6 bases at V and 4 bases at J, with 18 bases between. CDR3 size: 14 residues. Germline values: CDR1 SQVTM, CDR2 ANQGSEA. The CDR3 is CSVGIRQNSYGYTF. In nucleotides, the CDR3 is TGCAGCGTGGGTATAAGACAGAACTCCTATGGCTACACCTTC.

The chain couples TRBV9 to TRBJ2-7; TRBD2 matches 7 bases. The germline CDR1 and CDR2 sequences are SGDLS and YYNGEE. Trimming at V came to 4 bases and at J to 5 bases, leaving 12 bases not matched to a gene. The CDR3 runs 15 residues. The CDR3 sequence is CASSPSGGEVDEQYF. In DNA, the CDR3 is TGTGCCAGCAGCCCCTCGGGGGGAGAGGTTGACGAGCAGTACTTC.

In its sample, this clone was seen once. The V call is TRBV15, the J call TRBJ2-4; D is unclear. Germline lookup yields CDR1 LNHNV and CDR2 YYDKDF (reference sequence). This CDR3 spans 16 amino acids. Trimming took 7 bases from V and 1 from J, leaving 17 bases between them. CDR3 amino acids: CATILMCYEAKNIQYF. CDR3 nucleotide sequence: TGTGCCACCATTTTGATGTGTTATGAGGCCAAAAACATTCAGTACTTC. Full variable domain (outside the CDR3, taken from reference TRBV15 and TRBJ2-4): DAMVIQNPRYQVTQFGKPVTLSCSQTLNHNVMYWYQQKSSQAPKLLFHYYDKDFNNEADTPDNFQSRRPNTSFCFLDIRSPGLGDTAMYLCATILMCYEAKNIQYFGAGTRLSVL.

The chain links TRBV7-9 to TRBJ1-5; D may be TRBD1 (5 bases). Germline V gene lookup returns CDR1 SEHNR and CDR2 FQNEAQ (reference sequence). The ends were cut back, 5 bases at V and 5 bases at J, with 16 bases in the middle. This CDR3 is built from 15 residues. The DNA for the CDR3 is TGTGCCAGCAGCCGGGGGGGATCCCTTTATCAGCCCCAGCATTTT. This encodes CASSRGGSLYQPQHF.

This clone was detected only once. This chain connects TRBV7-2 to TRBJ2-7; D perhaps matches TRBD1 (5 bases). The V gene's germline CDR1 is SGHTA and CDR2 FQGNSA. The CDR3 is 14 residues long. V dropped 3 bases and J dropped 4 bases, with 13 bases sitting between them. The CDR3 DNA sequence: TGTGCCAGCAGCTTTGCCGTAGGGGCATACGAGCAGTACTTC. Translating it yields CASSFAVGAYEQYF.

This clone was seen more than once but under ten times. This rearrangement joins TRBV30 to TRBJ2-7, with 12 positions matching TRBD1. This CDR3 contains 14 residues. V lost 1 base and J lost 8; bases outside the gene matches: 6. Germline V gene data show CDR1 as GTSNPN and CDR2 as SVGIG (reference sequence). This CDR3 is CAWSGGTGGVKQYF. For the CDR3, the DNA is TGTGCCTGGAGTGGAGGGACAGGGGGCGTGAAGCAGTACTTC. Complete variable domain (other parts from reference TRBV30 and TRBJ2-7): SQTIHQWPATLVQPVGSPLSLECTVEGTSNPNLYWYRQAAGRGLQLLFYSVGIGQISSEVPQNLSASRPQDRQFILSSKKLLLSDSGFYLCAWSGGTGGVKQYFGPGTRLTVT.

The CDR3 bases are TGCGCCAGCAGGTCATCAGGGGCCGGAAACACCATATATTTT. Translated: CASRSSGAGNTIYF. The chain is built from TRBV5-1 and TRBJ1-3; a weak D match, TRBD1 (6 bases). Deletions cut 5 bases from V and 4 bases from J, with 13 bases between. The germline CDR1 and CDR2 sequences are SGHRS and YFSETQ. CDR3 size: 14 residues. Full variable domain (outside the CDR3, taken from reference TRBV5-1 and TRBJ1-3): KAGVTQTPRYLIKTRGQQVTLSCSPISGHRSVSWYQQTPGQGLQFLFEYFSETQRNKGNFPGRFSGRQFSNSRSEMNVSTLELGDSALYLCASRSSGAGNTIYFGEGSWLTVV.

The genes are TRBV6-6 and TRBJ2-3, with TRBD2 identical over 8 bases. Germline V CDR1 and CDR2: MNHNY, SVGAGI (reference sequence). CDR3 length: 15 residues. V lost 5 bases and J lost 6; bases outside the gene matches: 10. For the CDR3, the DNA is TGTGCCAGCAGTCACGCGCGGGGGGCGCGGGATACGCAGTATTTT. This gives the protein CASSHARGARDTQYF.

This chain uses TRBV5-1 with TRBJ2-2; D gene uncertain. The V gene's germline CDR1 is SGHRS and CDR2 YFSETQ. The V gene lost 4 bases and the J gene lost 6 bases, with 10 bases spanning the gap. This CDR3 contains 13 residues. The CDR3 here is CASSPSRAGELFF. In DNA, the CDR3 is TGCGCCAGCAGCCCGTCGCGCGCCGGGGAGCTGTTTTTT.

The chain employs TRBV19 and TRBJ1-1; tentative D call: TRBD1 (5 bases). V lost 2 bases, J lost 5 bases, and 15 bases lay in between. Germline CDR1 is LNHDA and CDR2 is SQIVND (reference sequence). CDR3 length equals 15 residues. The CDR3 DNA is TGTGCCAGTAGTATAATGATCGGGGGGAGTACTGAAGCTTTCTTT. This gives the protein CASSIMIGGSTEAFF.

The chain employs TRBV29-1 and TRBJ1-3; 9 bases are a match to TRBD1. The CDR3 spans 14 residues. V lost 6 bases, J lost 4 bases, and 7 bases stayed unmatched. Germline CDR1 SQVTM, CDR2 ANQGSEA. The CDR3 DNA follows: TGCAGCGTCCGCCCGGGACAGGGAGGAAACACCATATATTTT. Translated: CSVRPGQGGNTIYF.

This clone was counted once. V gene TRBV3-1 (or the pseudogene TRBV3-2) combines with J gene TRBJ1-2, with 8 positions matching TRBD1. The germline V gene has CDR1 LGHDT and CDR2 YNNKEL (reference sequence). Trimming cost V 6 bases and J 2 bases; bases outside gene matches: 11. The CDR3 contains 16 residues. CDR3 bases: TGTGCCAGCAGTCGGCACACGGGACAGGCGAACTATGGCTACACCTTC. Amino acids: CASSRHTGQANYGYTF.

V gene TRBV29-1 combines with J gene TRBJ2-7; TRBD1 matches 10 bases. In germline, CDR1 is SQVTM, CDR2 ANQGSEA. Germline trimming cut 6 bases from V and 9 bases from J; bases unmatched to any gene: 14. This CDR3 region has 14 residues. CDR3 protein: CSVIAGTGAGGQYF. The CDR3 nucleotides are TGCAGCGTCATAGCCGGGACAGGGGCTGGTGGGCAGTACTTC.

V gene TRBV6-4 combines with J gene TRBJ1-2; 7 bases fit TRBD1. CDR1 MRHNA and CDR2 SNTAGT come from the germline V gene. The CDR3 has 13 amino acids. Trimming at V came to 2 bases and at J to 9 bases, leaving 6 bases not matched to a gene. This chain's CDR3 is CASSDPNRGSYTF. CDR3 DNA sequence: TGTGCCAGCAGTGACCCGAACAGGGGAAGCTACACCTTC.

This clone was observed a handful of times. V gene TRBV7-9 combines with J gene TRBJ1-2; D gene ambiguous. CDR1 is SEHNR and CDR2 is FQNEAQ in the germline V gene (reference sequence). The CDR3 has 13 residues. V lost 6 bases and J 8 bases, leaving 16 bases between the germline ends. CDR3 amino acids: CASSPGGSLGYTF. DNA of the CDR3: TGTGCCAGCAGTCCGGGAGGGAGTTTGGGCTACACCTTC.

This chain uses TRBV28 with TRBJ1-2; weak D call: TRBD1 (6 bases). CDR3 length: 13 amino acids. V shed 3 bases and J shed 2 bases, with 7 bases lying between them. Germline V lookup: CDR1 MDHEN, CDR2 SYDVKM. The CDR3 is CASSFQGNYGYTF. CDR3 coding DNA: TGTGCCAGCAGTTTCCAGGGGAACTATGGCTACACCTTC.

J is TRBJ2-4 and V is TRBV6-1, with TRBD2 matching over 9 bases. Germline V gene lookup returns CDR1 MNHNS and CDR2 SASEGT. Germline trimming cut 2 bases from V and 4 bases from J; bases unmatched to any gene: 6. CDR3 length: 16 amino acids. The CDR3 DNA sequence: TGTGCCAGCAGTGAATTATTAGCGGGAGATAAAAACATTCAGTACTTC. Encoded protein: CASSELLAGDKNIQYF.

In this sample, this clone turned up a few times. V and J are TRBV24-1 and TRBJ2-2; 8 bases are a match to TRBD1. J was trimmed by 3 bases and V by 7 bases; bases with no gene match: 9. CDR1 is KGHDR, CDR2 SFDVKD, per germline. CDR3 length equals 16 residues. In DNA form, the CDR3 reads TGTGCCACCAGGCCACCCCCGGACAGGGACACCGGGGAGCTGTTTTTT. This sequence encodes CATRPPPDRDTGELFF.

This clone showed up just once. J is TRBJ1-1 and V is TRBV4-1; possibly TRBD1 for D (6 bases). The germline CDR1 and CDR2 sequences are MGHRA and YSYEKL. The CDR3 runs 16 residues. The germline V and J ends were trimmed by 4 bases and 4 bases, with 19 bases remaining between them. In DNA, the CDR3 is TGCGCCAGCAGCCTCCTGGAAGGGGGAAGGGGCACTGAAGCTTTCTTT. It yields the protein CASSLLEGGRGTEAFF.

The gene calls are TRBV10-3 and TRBJ1-1; D is uncertain. Between the trimmed V and J ends, which lost 0 bases and 0 bases, there was a span of 8 bases. Germline V CDR1 and CDR2: ENHRY, SYGVKD. The CDR3 runs 15 residues. This CDR3 reads CAISESRGLNTEAFF. CDR3 nucleotide sequence: TGTGCCATCAGTGAGTCGCGGGGATTGAACACTGAAGCTTTCTTT.